This T cell receptor beta chain was documented in a study of T cells after yellow fever vaccination. Trimming removed 1 base at V and 7 bases at J, with 13 bases between. CDR1 is SQVTM and CDR2 is ANQGSEA in the germline V gene. The CDR3 contains 13 residues. TCRdb processed the 5' RACE reads anew with MiXCR; each CDR3 protein has one entry. Of 200,000 or so distinct CDR3 sequences in the sample, around 6.7% are singletons; the top ten hold more than 1%. General study findings and limits: Booster samples showed a return of most primary-vaccination clones (around 95% CD4, about 87% CD8).

There are many counts of this clonotype. No antigen is known for it. The V and J genes are TRBV29-1 and TRBJ2-5; possible D gene TRBD1, 5 bases. The origin of this receptor is a young man who received the YFV17D yellow fever vaccine. Here the sequenced sample was CD4+ T cells sorted from PBMCs, taken on the day of the yellow fever booster vaccination. CDR3 protein: CSVEVAIRGTQYF. CDR3 bases: TGCAGCGTTGAAGTGGCCATAAGGGGGACCCAGTACTTC. The complete variable domain, with remaining parts taken from reference TRBV29-1 and TRBJ2-5, reads SAVISQKPSRDICQRGTSLTIQCQVDSQVTMMFWYRQQPGQSLTLIATANQGSEATYESGFVIDKFPISRPNLTFSTLTVSNMSPEDSSIYLCSVEVAIRGTQYFGPGTRLLVL.